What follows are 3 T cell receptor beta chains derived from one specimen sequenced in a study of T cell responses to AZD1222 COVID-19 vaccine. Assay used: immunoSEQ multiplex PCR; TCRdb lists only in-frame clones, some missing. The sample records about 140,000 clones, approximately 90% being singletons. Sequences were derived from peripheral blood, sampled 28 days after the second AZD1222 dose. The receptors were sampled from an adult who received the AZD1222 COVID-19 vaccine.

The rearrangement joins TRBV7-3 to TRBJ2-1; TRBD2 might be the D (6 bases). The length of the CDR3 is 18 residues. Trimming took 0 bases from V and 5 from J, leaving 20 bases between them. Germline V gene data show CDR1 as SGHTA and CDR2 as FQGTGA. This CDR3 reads CASSLTGRWQIADNEQFF. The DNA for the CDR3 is TGTGCCAGCAGCTTAACGGGGAGGTGGCAAATAGCTGACAATGAGCAGTTCTTC.

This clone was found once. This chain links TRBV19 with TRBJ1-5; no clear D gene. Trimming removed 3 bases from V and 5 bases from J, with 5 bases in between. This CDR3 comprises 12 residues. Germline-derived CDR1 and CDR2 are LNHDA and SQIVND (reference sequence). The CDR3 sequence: CASSIPYQPQHF. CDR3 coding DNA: TGTGCCAGTAGTATCCCTTATCAGCCCCAGCATTTT.

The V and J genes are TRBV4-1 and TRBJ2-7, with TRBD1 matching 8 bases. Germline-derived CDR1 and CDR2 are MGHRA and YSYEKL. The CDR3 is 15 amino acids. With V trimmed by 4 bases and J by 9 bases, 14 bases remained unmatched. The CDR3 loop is CASSPGYLTGGRQYF. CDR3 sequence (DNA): TGCGCCAGCAGCCCAGGATACCTAACAGGGGGTCGGCAGTACTTC.